This T cell receptor (beta chain) comes out of a study of T-cell memory formation after mild COVID-19. Study summary: TCR clusters largely stayed donor specific.

Comments on this clonotype: Its specificity is not known.

Whole-study results and caveats: The SARS-CoV-2 specificity of second-wave clones reaching peak at day 37 remained unverified. Chiefly within CM and EM were the contracting CD4+ clones; CD8+ ones were within EMRA. The study detected some responding clones in pre-infection memory, suggesting cross-reactive memory joined.

V lost 2 bases and J lost 6, with 17 bases in between. From germline, CDR1 is MNHEY and CDR2 SVGEGT. This CDR3 has 15 residues. MiXCR, run by TCRdb on the 5' RACE reads, gives a single entry per CDR3 protein. The data show fewer than 400,000 distinct CDR3 sequences, with around 13% seen just once and 20% to 25% held by the top ten. The receptor comes from a man between 18 and 29 years old who had mild COVID-19 (a few samples of this study predate the infection). Cell type and time point are not known. V and J are TRBV6-2 or TRBV6-3 and TRBJ2-7; maybe TRBD2 (5 bases). The specimen sequenced was PBMCs or a T cell subset sorted from them (not recorded which). The CDR3 region is CASSYEVEGIGEQYV. The CDR3, as DNA: TGTGCCAGCAGTTACGAGGTAGAGGGCATTGGCGAGCAGTACGTC.